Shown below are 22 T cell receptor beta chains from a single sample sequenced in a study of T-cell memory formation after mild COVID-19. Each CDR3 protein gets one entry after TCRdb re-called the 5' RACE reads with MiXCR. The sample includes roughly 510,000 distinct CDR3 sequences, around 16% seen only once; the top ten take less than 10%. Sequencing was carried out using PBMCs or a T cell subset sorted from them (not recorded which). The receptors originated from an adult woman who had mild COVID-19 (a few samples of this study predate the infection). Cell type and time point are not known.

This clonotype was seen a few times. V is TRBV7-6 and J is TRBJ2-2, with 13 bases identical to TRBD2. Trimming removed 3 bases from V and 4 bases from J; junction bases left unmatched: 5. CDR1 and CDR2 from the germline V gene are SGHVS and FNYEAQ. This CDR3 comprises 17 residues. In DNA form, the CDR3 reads TGTGCCAGCAGCTTCAGACTAGCGGGGGGAAGCACCGGGGAGCTGTTTTTT. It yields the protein CASSFRLAGGSTGELFF.

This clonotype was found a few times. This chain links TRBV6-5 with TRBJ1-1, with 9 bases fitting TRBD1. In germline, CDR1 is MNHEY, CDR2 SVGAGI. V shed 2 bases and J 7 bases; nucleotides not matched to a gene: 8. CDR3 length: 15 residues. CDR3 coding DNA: TGTGCCAGCAGTTACGAAACAGGGGGCGCTCGTGAAGCTTTCTTT. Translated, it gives CASSYETGGAREAFF.

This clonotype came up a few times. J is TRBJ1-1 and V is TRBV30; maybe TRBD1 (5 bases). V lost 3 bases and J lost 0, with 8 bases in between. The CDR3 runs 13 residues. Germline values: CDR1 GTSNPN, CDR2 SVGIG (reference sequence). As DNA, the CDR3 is TGTGCCTGGAGCTTGGGGCTGAACACTGAAGCTTTCTTT. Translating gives CAWSLGLNTEAFF.

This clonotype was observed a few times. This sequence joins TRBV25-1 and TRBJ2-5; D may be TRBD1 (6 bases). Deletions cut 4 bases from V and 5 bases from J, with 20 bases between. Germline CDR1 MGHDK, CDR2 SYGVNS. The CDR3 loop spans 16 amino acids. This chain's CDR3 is CASSGSSRGEGETQYF. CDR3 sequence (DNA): TGTGCCAGCAGTGGCTCCTCCAGGGGAGAGGGCGAGACCCAGTACTTC.

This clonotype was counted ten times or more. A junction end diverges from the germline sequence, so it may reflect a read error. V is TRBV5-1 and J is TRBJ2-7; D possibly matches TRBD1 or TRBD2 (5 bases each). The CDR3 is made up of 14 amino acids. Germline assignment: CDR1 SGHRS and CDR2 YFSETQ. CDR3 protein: CASSLDRGPYEQYF. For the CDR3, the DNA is TGTGCCAGCAGCTTAGACCGGGGACCCTACGAGCAGTACTTC.

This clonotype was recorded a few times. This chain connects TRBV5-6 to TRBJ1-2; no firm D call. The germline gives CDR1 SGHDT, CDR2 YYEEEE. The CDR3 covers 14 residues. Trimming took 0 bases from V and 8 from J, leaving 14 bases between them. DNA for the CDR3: TGTGCCAGCAGCTTGGCCTCGGGTCGAATAGGCTACACCTTC. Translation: CASSLASGRIGYTF.

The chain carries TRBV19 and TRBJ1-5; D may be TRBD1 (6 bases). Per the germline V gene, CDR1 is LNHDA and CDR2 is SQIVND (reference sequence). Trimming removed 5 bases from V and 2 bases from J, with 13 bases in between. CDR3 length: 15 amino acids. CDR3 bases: TGTGCCAGTAGTGTAGGGGGACGGGGCAATCAGCCCCAGCATTTT. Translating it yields CASSVGGRGNQPQHF.

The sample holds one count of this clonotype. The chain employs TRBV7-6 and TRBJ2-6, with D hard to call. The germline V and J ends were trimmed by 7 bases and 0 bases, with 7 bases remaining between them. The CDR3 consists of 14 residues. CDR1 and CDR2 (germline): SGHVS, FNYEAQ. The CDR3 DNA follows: TGTGCCAGCACATCGTTCTCTGGGGCCAACGTCCTGACTTTC. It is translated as CASTSFSGANVLTF.

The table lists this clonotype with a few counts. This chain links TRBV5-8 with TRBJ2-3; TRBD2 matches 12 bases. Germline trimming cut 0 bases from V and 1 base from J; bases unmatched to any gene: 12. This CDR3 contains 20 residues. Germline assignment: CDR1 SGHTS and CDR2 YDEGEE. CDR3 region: CASSLALASGRAMGTDTQYF. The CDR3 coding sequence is TGTGCCAGCAGCTTGGCCCTGGCTAGCGGGAGGGCCATGGGCACAGATACGCAGTATTTT.

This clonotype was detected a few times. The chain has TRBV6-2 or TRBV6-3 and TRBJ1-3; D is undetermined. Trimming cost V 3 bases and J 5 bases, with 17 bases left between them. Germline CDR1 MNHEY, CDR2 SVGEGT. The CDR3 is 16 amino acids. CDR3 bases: TGTGCCAGCAGTTATCAAGACGCCGTCTACCGAAACACCATATATTTT. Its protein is CASSYQDAVYRNTIYF.

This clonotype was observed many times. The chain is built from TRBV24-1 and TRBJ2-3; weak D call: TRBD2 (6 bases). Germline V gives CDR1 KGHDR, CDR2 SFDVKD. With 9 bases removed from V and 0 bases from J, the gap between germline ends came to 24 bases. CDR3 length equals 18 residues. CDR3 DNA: TGTGCCACCTCAAATGGTGGCGGCGCAGGGACTAGCACAGATACGCAGTATTTT. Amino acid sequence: CATSNGGGAGTSTDTQYF.

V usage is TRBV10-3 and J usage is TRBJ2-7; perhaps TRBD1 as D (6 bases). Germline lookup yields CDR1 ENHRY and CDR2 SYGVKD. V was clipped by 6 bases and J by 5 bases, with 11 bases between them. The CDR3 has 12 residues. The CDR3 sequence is CAISWTADEQYF. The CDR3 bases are TGTGCCATCAGCTGGACAGCCGACGAGCAGTACTTC.

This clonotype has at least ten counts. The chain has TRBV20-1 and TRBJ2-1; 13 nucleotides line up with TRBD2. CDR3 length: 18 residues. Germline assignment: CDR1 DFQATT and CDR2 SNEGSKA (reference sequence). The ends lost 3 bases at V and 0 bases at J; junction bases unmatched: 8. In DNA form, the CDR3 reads TGCAGTGCTAGTGGACTAGCGGGAGTCCGAAGCTCCTACAATGAGCAGTTCTTC. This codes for CSASGLAGVRSSYNEQFF.

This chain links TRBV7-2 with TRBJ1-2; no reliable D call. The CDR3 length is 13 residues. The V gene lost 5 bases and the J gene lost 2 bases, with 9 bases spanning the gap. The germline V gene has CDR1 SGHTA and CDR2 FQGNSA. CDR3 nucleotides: TGTGCCAGCAGCCCCTACGGAAACTATGGCTACACCTTC. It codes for CASSPYGNYGYTF.

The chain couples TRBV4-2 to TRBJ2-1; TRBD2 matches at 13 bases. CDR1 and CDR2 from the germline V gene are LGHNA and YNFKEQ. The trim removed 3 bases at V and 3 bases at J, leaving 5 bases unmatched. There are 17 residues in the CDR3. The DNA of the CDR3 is TGTGCCAGCAGCCACGGACTAGCGGGAGCACTCTACAATGAGCAGTTCTTC. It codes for CASSHGLAGALYNEQFF.

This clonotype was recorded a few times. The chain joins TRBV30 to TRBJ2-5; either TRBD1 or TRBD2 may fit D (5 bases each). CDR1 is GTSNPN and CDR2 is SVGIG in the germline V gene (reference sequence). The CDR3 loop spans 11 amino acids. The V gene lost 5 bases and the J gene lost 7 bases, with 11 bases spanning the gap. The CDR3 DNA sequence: TGTGCCTGGGGGGACGGTTGGACCCAGTACTTC. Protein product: CAWGDGWTQYF.

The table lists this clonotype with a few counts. CDR3 DNA sequence: TGTGCCACCAGCAGGGAATCGGGGGGTTTGGGCACTGAAGCTTTCTTT. Its translation is CATSRESGGLGTEAFF. This chain links TRBV15 with TRBJ1-1; D perhaps matches TRBD1 (5 bases). Germline-derived CDR1 and CDR2 are LNHNV and YYDKDF (reference sequence). Trimming shortened V by 3 bases and J by 4 bases, and 18 bases separated the two germline ends. The CDR3 loop spans 16 amino acids.

DNA for the CDR3: TGCAGTGCGACCCCGGACAGGGGGGTAAGGTCCTACAATGAGCAGTTCTTC. Amino acid sequence: CSATPDRGVRSYNEQFF. This rearrangement joins TRBV20-1 to TRBJ2-1, with 10 bases matching TRBD1. Germline CDR1 reads DFQATT; CDR2 reads SNEGSKA (reference sequence). V lost 6 bases, J lost 1 base, and 12 bases stayed unmatched. This CDR3 region has 17 residues.

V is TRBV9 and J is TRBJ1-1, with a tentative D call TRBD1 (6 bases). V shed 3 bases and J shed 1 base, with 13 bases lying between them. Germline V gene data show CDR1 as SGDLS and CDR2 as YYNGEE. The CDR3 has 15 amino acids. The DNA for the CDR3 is TGTGCCAGCAGCGGCGGACAGTCGAAGAACACTGAAGCTTTCTTT. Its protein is CASSGGQSKNTEAFF.

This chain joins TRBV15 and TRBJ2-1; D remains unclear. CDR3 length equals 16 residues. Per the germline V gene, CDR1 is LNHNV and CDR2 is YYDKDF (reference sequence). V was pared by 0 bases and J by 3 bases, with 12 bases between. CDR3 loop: CATSRDAWTGYNEQFF. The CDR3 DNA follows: TGTGCCACCAGCAGAGATGCCTGGACGGGCTACAATGAGCAGTTCTTC.

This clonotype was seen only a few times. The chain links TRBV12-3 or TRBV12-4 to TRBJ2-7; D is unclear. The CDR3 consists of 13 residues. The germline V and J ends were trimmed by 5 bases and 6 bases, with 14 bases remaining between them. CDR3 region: CASSPTSLVEQYF. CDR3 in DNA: TGTGCCAGCAGTCCCACCAGCCTGGTCGAGCAGTACTTC.

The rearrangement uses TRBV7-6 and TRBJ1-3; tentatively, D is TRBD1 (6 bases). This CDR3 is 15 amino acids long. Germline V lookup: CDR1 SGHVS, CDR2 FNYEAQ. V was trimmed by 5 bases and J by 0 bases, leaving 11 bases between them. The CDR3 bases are TGTGCCAGCAGCGCAGGGGTGCCCTCTGGAAACACCATATATTTT. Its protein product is CASSAGVPSGNTIYF.